This TCR beta chain was observed in a study of T cells in Graves' hyperthyroidism and ophthalmopathy. Germline loops: CDR1 SGHAT, CDR2 FQNNGV. V lost 1 base and J lost 4, with 19 bases in between. The CDR3 is made up of 18 amino acids. There are a few counts of this clonotype. Exclusion of a patient resulted from uncontrolled infection, other autoimmune disease, pregnancy or lactation. RNA transcripts were the template for amplifying TCR beta CDR3 regions. A set of HTBI primers served as the primers for a first-round RT-PCR of the TCR CDR3. TCRdb re-analysed the multiplex PCR reads in MiXCR, keeping a single row per CDR3 protein. The sample consists of approximately 250,000 distinct CDR3 sequences, more than 20% of them appearing once.

Sample: blood. This clonotype was obtained from a woman aged 40 to 50 with Graves' ophthalmopathy. The chain links TRBV11-2 to TRBJ2-2; D might be TRBD2 (5 bases). The CDR3 loop is CASSLGGRGTRITGELFF. Here the CDR3 DNA reads TGTGCCAGCAGCTTAGGGGGTCGGGGTACTAGAATCACCGGGGAGCTGTTTTTT.